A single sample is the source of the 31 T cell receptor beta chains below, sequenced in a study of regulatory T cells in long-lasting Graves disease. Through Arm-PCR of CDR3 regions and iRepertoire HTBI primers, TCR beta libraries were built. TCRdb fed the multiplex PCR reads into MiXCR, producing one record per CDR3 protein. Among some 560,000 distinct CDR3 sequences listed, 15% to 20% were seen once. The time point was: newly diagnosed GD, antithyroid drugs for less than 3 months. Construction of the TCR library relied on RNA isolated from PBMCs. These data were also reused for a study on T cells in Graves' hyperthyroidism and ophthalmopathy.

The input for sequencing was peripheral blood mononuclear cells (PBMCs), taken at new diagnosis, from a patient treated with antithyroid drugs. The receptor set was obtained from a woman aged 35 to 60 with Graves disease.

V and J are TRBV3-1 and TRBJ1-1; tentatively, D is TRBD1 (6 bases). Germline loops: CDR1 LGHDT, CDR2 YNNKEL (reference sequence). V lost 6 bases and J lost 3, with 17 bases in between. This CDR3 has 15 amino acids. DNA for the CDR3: TGTGCCAGCAGGTCAGGGAGGGGGTGGTACACTGAAGCTTTCTTT. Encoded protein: CASRSGRGWYTEAFF.

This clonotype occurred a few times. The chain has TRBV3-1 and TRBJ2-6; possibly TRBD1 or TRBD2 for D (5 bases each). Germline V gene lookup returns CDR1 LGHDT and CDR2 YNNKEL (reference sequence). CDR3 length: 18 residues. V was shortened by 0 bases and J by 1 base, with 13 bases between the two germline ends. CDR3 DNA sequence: TGTGCCAGCAGCCAAGATGTTTCTGGGGGATCTGGGGCCAACGTCCTGACTTTC. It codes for CASSQDVSGGSGANVLTF.

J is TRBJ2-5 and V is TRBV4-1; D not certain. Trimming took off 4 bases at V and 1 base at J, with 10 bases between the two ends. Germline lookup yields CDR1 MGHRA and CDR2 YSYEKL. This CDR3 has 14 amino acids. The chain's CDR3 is CASSPWEVQETQYF. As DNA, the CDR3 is TGCGCCAGCAGCCCGTGGGAAGTCCAAGAGACCCAGTACTTC.

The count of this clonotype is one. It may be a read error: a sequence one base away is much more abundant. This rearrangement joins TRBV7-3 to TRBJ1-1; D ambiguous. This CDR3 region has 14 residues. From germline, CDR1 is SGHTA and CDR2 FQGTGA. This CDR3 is CASSFSSSNTETFF. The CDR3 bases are TGTGCCAGCAGCTTTTCCTCATCGAACACTGAAACTTTCTTT.

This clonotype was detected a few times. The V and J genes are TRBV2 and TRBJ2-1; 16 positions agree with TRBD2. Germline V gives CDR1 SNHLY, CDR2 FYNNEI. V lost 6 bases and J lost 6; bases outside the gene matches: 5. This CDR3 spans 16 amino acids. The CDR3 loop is CASSLGLAGGGNEQFF. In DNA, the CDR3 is TGTGCCAGCAGCCTGGGACTAGCGGGGGGGGGCAATGAGCAGTTCTTC.

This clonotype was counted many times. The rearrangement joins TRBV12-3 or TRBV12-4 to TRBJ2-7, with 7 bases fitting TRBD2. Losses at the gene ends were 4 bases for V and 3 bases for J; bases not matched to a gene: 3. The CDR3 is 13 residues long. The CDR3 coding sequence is TGTGCCAGCAGTTGGGAGGGCGGCTACGAGCAGTACTTC. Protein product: CASSWEGGYEQYF.

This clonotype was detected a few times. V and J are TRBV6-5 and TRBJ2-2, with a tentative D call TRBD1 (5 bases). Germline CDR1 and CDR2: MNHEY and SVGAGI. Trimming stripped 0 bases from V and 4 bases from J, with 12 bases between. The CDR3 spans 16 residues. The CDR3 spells CASSYSPTGSTGELFF. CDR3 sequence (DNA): TGTGCCAGCAGTTACTCGCCAACAGGATCCACCGGGGAGCTGTTTTTT.

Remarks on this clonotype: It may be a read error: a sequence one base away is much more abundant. The CDR3 DNA sequence: TGCACCAGCAGCTTGGCCGTGGTCGGGGAGGTGACAGATACGCAGTATTTT. This translates into CTSSLAVVGEVTDTQYF. The V call is TRBV5-1, the J call TRBJ2-3; TRBD2 might be the D (6 bases). In germline, CDR1 is SGHRS, CDR2 YFSETQ. The CDR3 has 17 residues.

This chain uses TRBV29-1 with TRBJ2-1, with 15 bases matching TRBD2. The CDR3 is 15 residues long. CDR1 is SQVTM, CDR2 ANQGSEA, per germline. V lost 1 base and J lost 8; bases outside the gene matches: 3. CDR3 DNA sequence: TGCAGCGTTGAAGGTGGACTAGCGGGGGGGCATGAGCAGTTCTTC. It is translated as CSVEGGLAGGHEQFF.

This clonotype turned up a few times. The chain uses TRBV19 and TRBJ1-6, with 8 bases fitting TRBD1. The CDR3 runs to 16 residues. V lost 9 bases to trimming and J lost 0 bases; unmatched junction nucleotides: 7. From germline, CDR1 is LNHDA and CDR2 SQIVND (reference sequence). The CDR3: CASRAGTGSYNSPLHF. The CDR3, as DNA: TGTGCCAGCCGCGCCGGGACAGGCTCCTATAATTCACCCCTCCACTTT. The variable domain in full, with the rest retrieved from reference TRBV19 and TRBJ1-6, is DGGITQSPKYLFRKEGQNVTLSCEQNLNHDAMYWYRQDPGQGLRLIYYSQIVNDFQKGDIAEGYSVSREKKESFPLTVTSAQKNPTAFYLCASRAGTGSYNSPLHFGNGTRLTVT.

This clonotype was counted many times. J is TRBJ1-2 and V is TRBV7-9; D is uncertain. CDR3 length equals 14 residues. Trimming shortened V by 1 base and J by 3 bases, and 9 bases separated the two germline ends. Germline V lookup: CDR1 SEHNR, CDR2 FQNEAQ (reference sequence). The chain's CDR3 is CASSLVKGDYGYTF. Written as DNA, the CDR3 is TGTGCCAGCAGCTTAGTCAAGGGAGACTATGGCTACACCTTC.

The CDR3 protein is CASSSAEWPYEQYF. The CDR3, as DNA: TGTGCCAGTAGTTCGGCGGAATGGCCTTACGAGCAGTACTTC. J is TRBJ2-7 and V is TRBV19; D gene uncertain. Per germline, CDR1 LNHDA and CDR2 SQIVND (reference sequence). The CDR3 spans 14 residues. Between the trimmed V and J ends, which lost 5 bases and 4 bases, there was a span of 15 bases.

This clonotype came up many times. The CDR3 DNA reads TGTGCCAGCTCACCTGGACTCAGGGCGGATACGCAGTATTTT. This sequence encodes CASSPGLRADTQYF. V and J are TRBV18 and TRBJ2-3; D is perhaps TRBD1 or TRBD2 (5 bases each). The CDR3 is made up of 14 amino acids. The ends were cut back, 3 bases at V and 6 bases at J, with 13 bases in the middle. Germline V lookup: CDR1 KGHSH, CDR2 LQKENI.

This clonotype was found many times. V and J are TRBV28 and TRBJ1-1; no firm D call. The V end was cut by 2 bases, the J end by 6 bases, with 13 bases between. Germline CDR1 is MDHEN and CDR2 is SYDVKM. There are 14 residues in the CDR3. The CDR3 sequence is CASSLPTKSAEAFF. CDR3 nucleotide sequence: TGTGCCAGCAGTTTACCGACCAAAAGCGCTGAAGCTTTCTTT. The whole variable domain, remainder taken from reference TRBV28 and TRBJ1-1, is DVKVTQSSRYLVKRTGEKVFLECVQDMDHENMFWYRQDPGLGLRLIYFSYDVKMKEKGDIPEGYSVSREKKERFSLILESASTNQTSMYLCASSLPTKSAEAFFGQGTRLTVV.

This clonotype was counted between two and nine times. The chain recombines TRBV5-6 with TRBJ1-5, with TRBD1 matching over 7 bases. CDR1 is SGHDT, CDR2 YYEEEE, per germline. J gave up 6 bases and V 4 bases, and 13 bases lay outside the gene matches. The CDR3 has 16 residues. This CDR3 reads CASSPSNRGKSQPQHF. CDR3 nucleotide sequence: TGTGCCAGCAGCCCCAGCAACAGGGGTAAAAGTCAGCCCCAGCATTTT. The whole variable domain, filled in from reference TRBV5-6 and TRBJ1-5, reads DAGVTQSPTHLIKTRGQQVTLRCSPKSGHDTVSWYQQALGQGPQFIFQYYEEEERQRGNFPDRFSGHQFPNYSSELNVNALLLGDSALYLCASSPSNRGKSQPQHFGDGTRLSIL.

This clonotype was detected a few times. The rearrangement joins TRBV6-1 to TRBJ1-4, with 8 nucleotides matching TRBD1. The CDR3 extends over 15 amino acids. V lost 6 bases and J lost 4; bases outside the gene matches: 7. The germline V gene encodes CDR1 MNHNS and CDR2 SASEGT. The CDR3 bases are TGTGCCAGCAGGCGACAGGGGTTGATTAATGAAAAACTGTTTTTT. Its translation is CASRRQGLINEKLFF.

The CDR3 here is CAISNRDRVIETQYF. The CDR3 coding sequence is TGTGCCATCAGTAACCGGGACAGGGTTATCGAGACCCAGTACTTC. The V and J genes are TRBV10-3 and TRBJ2-5; 9 bases agree with TRBD1. This CDR3 region has 15 residues. J gave up 5 bases and V 5 bases, and 9 bases lay outside the gene matches. Germline V gene data show CDR1 as ENHRY and CDR2 as SYGVKD.

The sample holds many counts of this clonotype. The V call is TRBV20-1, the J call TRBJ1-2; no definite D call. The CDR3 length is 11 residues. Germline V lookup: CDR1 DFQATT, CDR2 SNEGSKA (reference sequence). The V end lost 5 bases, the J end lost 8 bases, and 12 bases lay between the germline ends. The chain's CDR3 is CSAPRERGYTF. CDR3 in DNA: TGCAGTGCTCCTAGGGAGAGGGGCTACACCTTC.

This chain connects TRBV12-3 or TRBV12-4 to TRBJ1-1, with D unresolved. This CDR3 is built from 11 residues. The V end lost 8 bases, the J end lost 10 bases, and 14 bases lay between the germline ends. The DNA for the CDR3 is TGTGCCAGCGGCTCTACGGGCTCAGCTTTCTTT. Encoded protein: CASGSTGSAFF.

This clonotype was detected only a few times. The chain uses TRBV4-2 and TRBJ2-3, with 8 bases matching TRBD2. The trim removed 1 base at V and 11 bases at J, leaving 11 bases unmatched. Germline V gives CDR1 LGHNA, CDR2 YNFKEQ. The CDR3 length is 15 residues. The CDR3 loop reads CASSQAESSGEKQYF. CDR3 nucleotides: TGTGCCAGCAGCCAAGCAGAAAGTAGCGGGGAAAAGCAGTATTTT.

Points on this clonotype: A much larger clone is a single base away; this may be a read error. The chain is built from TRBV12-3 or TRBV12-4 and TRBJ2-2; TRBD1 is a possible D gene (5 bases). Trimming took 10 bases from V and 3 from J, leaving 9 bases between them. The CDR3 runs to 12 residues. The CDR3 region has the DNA TGTGCCACCAGCAGGGACACCGGGGAGCTGTTTTTT. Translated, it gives CATSRDTGELFF.

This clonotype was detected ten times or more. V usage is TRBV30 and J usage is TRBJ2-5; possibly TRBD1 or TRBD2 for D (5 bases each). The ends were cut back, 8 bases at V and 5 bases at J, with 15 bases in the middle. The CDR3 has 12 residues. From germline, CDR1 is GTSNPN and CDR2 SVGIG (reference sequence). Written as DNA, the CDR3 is TGTGCCGGGGGATTGACGCCGGAGACCCAGTACTTC. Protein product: CAGGLTPETQYF.

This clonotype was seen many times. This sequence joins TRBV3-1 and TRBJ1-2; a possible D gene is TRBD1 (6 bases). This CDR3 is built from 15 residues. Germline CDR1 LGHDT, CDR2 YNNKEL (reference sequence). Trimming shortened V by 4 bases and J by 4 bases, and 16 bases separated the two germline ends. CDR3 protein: CASSPRRTEGYGYTF. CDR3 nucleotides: TGTGCCAGCAGCCCCCGAAGGACAGAAGGCTATGGCTACACCTTC.

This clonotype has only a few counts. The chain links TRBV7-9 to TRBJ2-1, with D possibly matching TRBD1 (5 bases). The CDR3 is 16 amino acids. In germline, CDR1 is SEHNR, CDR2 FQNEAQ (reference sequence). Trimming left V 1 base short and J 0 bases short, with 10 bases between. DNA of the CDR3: TGTGCCAGCAGCTTAGGGGGCGGTATCTCCTACAATGAGCAGTTCTTC. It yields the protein CASSLGGGISYNEQFF.

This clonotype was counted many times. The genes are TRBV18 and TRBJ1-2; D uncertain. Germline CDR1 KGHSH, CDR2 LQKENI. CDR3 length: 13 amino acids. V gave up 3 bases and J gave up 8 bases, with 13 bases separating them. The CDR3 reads CASSPDASGGYTF. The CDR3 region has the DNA TGTGCCAGCTCACCTGACGCTTCCGGCGGCTACACCTTC. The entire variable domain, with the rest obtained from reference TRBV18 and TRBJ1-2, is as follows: NAGVMQNPRHLVRRRGQEARLRCSPMKGHSHVYWYRQLPEEGLKFMVYLQKENIIDESGMPKERFSAEFPKEGPSILRIQQVVRGDSAAYFCASSPDASGGYTFGSGTRLTVV.

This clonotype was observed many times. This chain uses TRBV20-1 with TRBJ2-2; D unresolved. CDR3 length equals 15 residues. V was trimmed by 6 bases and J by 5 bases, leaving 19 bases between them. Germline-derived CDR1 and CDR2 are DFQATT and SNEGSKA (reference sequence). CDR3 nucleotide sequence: TGCAGTGCCGCCCCGTGGGCAGGTTGGACCGGGGAGCTGTTTTTT. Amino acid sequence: CSAAPWAGWTGELFF.

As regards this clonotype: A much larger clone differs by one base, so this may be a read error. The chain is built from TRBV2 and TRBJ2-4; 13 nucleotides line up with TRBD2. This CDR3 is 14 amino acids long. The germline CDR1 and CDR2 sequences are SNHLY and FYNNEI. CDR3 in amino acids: CASSVGTSGAEQDF. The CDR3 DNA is TGTGCCAGCAGTGTGGGGACTAGCGGGGCCGAGCAGGACTTC.

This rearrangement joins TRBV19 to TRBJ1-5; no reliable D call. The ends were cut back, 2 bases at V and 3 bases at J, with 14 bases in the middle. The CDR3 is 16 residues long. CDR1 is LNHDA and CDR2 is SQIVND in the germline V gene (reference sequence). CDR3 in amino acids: CASSIMGSGANQPQHF. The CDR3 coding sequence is TGTGCCAGTAGTATAATGGGGTCGGGCGCCAATCAGCCCCAGCATTTT.

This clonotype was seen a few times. CDR3 residues: CAISEDRVGKDTQYF. CDR3 sequence (DNA): TGTGCCATCAGTGAGGACAGGGTGGGGAAGGATACGCAGTATTTT. The chain employs TRBV10-3 and TRBJ2-3, with 7 bases identical to TRBD1. V dropped 2 bases and J dropped 6; count of bases not matched to a gene: 8. The CDR3 length is 15 residues. In germline, CDR1 is ENHRY, CDR2 SYGVKD.

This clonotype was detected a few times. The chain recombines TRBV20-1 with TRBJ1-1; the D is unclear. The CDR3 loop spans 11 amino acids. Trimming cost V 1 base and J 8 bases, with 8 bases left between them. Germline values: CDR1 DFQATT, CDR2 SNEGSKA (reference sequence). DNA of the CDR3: TGCAGTGCTAGAGGGGGTTTGGAAGCTTTCTTT. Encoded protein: CSARGGLEAFF.

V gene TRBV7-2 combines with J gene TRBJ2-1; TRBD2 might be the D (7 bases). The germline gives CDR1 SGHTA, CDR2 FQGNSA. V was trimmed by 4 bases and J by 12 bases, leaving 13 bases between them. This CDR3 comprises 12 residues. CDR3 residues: CASSYPGGPQFF. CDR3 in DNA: TGTGCCAGCAGCTACCCGGGGGGCCCGCAGTTCTTC.